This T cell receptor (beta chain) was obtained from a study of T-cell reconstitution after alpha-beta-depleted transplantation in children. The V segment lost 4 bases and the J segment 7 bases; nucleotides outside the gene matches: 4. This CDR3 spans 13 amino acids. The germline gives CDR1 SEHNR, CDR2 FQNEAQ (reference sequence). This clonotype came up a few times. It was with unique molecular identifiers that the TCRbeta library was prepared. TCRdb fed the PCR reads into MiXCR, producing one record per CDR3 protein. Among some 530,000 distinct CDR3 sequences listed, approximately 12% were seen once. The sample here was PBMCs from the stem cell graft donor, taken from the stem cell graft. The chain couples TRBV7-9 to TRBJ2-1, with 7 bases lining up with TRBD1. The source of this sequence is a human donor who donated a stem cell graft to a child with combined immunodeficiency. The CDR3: CASSWTQGNEQFF. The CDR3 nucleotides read TGTGCCAGCAGCTGGACACAGGGGAATGAGCAGTTCTTC.